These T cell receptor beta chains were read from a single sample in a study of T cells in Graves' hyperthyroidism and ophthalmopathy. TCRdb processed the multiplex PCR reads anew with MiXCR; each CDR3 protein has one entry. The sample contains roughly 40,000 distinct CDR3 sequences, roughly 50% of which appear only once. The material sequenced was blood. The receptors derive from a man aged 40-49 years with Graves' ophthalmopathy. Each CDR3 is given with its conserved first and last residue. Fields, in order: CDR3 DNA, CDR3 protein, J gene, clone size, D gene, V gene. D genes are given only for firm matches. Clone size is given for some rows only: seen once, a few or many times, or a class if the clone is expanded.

TGTGCCATACAGCAACTGAGGGGAAGGGGTCAAGAGACCCAGCATTTT CAIQQLRGRGQETQHF TRBJ1-5 - - TRBV2
TGCAGTGCTAGAGAACGAAGCGGGGGGCTTTTCTACAATGAGCAGTTCTTC CSARERSGGLFYNEQFF TRBJ2-1 many TRBD2 TRBV20-1
- CASSFPENEQFFGPGTRQPQHF TRBJ1-5 - - TRBV7-9
TGTGCCAGCAGCTCAGGAGGGACCCAGTACTTC CASSSGGTQYF TRBJ2-5 - - TRBV5-6
TGTGCCAGTAGTACCGGGACAGGGGCGGGGGATACGCAGTATTTT CASSTGTGAGDTQYF TRBJ2-3 many TRBD1 TRBV19
TGTGCCACCAGTGATGCGGGACAGGGGATCGGGGAGCTGTTTTTT CATSDAGQGIGELFF TRBJ2-2 - TRBD1 TRBV24-1
TGTGCCAGCAGTAAGTCCGGGACTCAACTTCAGGGTACGCAGTATTTT CASSKSGTQLQGTQYF TRBJ2-3 - - TRBV12-3/TRBV12-4
TGTGCCTGGAGTGTGAGCCGGGACAGGCACTTT CAWSVSRDRHF TRBJ1-6 many TRBD1 TRBV30
TGTGCCAGCAGGAGGGGTAGCGTGGTAGATACGCAGTATTTT CASRRGSVVDTQYF TRBJ2-3 many - TRBV6-5
TGTGCCAGCAGTTACGTAGCGGGGAAGTTTCGGGCCGGGGAGCTGTTTTTT CASSYVAGKFRAGELFF TRBJ2-2 - TRBD2 TRBV6-6
TGCGCCAGCAGTGTGGTCAGCTCCTACAATGAGCAGTTCTTC CASSVVSSYNEQFF TRBJ2-1 medium-sized - TRBV10-2
TGTGCCAGCACGTCAATGGCACGACAAGAGCAGTACTTC CASTSMARQEQYF TRBJ2-7 - - TRBV28
TGTGCCACCAGTGCCAGCAGCCAGTCGGGGTACGAGCAGTACTTC CATSASSQSGYEQYF TRBJ2-7 - - TRBV24-1
TGCGCCAGCAGCTTGGTAGGCACAAATTCACCCCTCCACTTT CASSLVGTNSPLHF TRBJ1-6 - - TRBV5-1
TGCAGTGCTGCGGACGGGGGTTACGAGCAGTACTTC CSAADGGYEQYF TRBJ2-7 - - TRBV20-1
TGCAGTGCCCACTGGAGGCAGCCCCAGTACTTC CSAHWRQPQYF TRBJ2-5 - - TRBV20-1
TGCGCCAGCAGTTGGACGGGGACCTCAGGGGAGCTGCTTTTT CASSWTGTSGELLF TRBJ2-2 - - TRBV27
TGTGCCAGTACCGGGACACGACTGTCCTCTGGGGCCAACGTCCTGACTTTC CASTGTRLSSGANVLTF TRBJ2-6 many - TRBV19
TGTGCCAGCAGCTTAGGTAGTAGCGGGAGAAGCCACGAGCAGTACTTC CASSLGSSGRSHEQYF TRBJ2-7 many TRBD2 TRBV7-9
TGTGCCAGCAGCTCTTACGGACTAGCGGGAGTGTTCTTC CASSSYGLAGVFF TRBJ2-1 - TRBD2 TRBV5-5
TGTGCCAGCAGCTTTCGGGACTTAGGGAATGAGCAGTTCTTC CASSFRDLGNEQFF TRBJ2-1 medium-sized - TRBV7-8
TGCAGTGCGGGGGGAGGAGGAATTTACAATGAGCAGTCCTTC CSAGGGGIYNEQSF TRBJ2-1 - - TRBV20-1